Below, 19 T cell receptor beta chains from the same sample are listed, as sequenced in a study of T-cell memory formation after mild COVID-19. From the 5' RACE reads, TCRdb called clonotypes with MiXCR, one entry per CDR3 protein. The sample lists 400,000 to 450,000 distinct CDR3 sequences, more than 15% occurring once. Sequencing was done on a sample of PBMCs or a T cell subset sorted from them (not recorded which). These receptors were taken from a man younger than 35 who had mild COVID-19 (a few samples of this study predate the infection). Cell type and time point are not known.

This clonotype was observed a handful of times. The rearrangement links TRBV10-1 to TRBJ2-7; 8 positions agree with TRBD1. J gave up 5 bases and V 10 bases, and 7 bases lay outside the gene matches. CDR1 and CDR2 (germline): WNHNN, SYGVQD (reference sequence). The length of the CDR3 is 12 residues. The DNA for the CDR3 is TGCGCCATTCGACAGGGGTTCAACGAGCAGTACTTC. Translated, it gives CAIRQGFNEQYF.

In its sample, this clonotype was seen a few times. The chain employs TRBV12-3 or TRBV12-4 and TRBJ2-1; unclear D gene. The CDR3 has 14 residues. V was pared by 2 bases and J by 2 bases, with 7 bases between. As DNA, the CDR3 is TGTGCCAGCAGTTTATCTAGGGCCTACAATGAGCAGTTCTTC. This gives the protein CASSLSRAYNEQFF.

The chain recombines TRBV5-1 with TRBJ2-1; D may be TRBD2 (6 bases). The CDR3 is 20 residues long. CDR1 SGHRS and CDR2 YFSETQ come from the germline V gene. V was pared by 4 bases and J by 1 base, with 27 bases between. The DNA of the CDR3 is TGCGCCAGCAGCCAAACCCCGGGGGAAAAAATGGATCAATCCTACAATGAGCAGTTCTTC. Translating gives CASSQTPGEKMDQSYNEQFF. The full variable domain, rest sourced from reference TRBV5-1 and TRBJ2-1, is KAGVTQTPRYLIKTRGQQVTLSCSPISGHRSVSWYQQTPGQGLQFLFEYFSETQRNKGNFPGRFSGRQFSNSRSEMNVSTLELGDSALYLCASSQTPGEKMDQSYNEQFFGPGTRLTVL.

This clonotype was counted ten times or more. The CDR3 sequence: CASSRLGSSYNEQFF. The DNA of the CDR3 is TGTGCCAGCAGCCGCCTAGGGAGCTCCTACAATGAGCAGTTCTTC. This chain joins TRBV5-8 and TRBJ2-1; possibly TRBD2 for D (5 bases). CDR1 is SGHTS, CDR2 YDEGEE, per germline. The CDR3 has 15 amino acids. V dropped 4 bases and J dropped 0 bases, with 11 bases sitting between them.

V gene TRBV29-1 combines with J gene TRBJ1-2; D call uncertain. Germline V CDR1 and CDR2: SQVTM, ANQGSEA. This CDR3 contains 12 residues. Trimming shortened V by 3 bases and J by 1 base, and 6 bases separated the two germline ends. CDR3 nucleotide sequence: TGCAGCGTTGAGAGGGTTAACTATGGCTACACCTTC. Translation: CSVERVNYGYTF.

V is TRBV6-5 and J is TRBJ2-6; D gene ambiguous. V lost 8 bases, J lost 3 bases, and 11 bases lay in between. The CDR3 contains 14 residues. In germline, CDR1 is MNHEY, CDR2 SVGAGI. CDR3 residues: CASPTWFGANVLTF. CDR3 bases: TGTGCCAGCCCGACTTGGTTTGGGGCCAACGTCCTGACTTTC.

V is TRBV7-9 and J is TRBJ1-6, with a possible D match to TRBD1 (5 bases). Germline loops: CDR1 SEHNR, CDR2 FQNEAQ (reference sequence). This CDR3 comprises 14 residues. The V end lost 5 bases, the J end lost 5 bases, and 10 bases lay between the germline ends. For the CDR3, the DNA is TGTGCCAGCAGCCGGGACGGAAATAATTCACCCCTCCACTTT. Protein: CASSRDGNNSPLHF.

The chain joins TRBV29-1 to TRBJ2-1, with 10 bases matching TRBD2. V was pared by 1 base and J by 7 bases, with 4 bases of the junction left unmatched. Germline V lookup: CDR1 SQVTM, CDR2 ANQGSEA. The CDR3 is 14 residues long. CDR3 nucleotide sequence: TGCAGCGTTGAAGGGCTAGCGGGGGCTAATGAGCAGTTCTTC. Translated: CSVEGLAGANEQFF.

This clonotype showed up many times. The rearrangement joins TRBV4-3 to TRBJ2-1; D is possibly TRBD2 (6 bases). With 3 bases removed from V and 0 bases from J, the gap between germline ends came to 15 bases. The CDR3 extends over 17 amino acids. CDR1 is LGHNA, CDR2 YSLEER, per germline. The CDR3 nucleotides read TGCGCCAGCAGCCACCGCACGGGACTCAGCTCCTACAATGAGCAGTTCTTC. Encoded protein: CASSHRTGLSSYNEQFF.

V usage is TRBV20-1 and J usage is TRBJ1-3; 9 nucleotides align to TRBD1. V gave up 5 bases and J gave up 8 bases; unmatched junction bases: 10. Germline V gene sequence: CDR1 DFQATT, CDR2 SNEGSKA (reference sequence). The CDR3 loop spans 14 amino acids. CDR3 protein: CSASGQGNRDTIYF. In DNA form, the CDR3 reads TGCAGTGCTTCCGGACAGGGGAATAGGGACACCATATATTTT.

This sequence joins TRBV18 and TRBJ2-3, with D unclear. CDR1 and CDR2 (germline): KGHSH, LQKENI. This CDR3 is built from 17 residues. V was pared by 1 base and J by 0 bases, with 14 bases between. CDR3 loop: CASSPRFPELSTDTQYF. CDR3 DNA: TGTGCCAGCTCACCACGCTTTCCGGAACTTAGCACAGATACGCAGTATTTT.

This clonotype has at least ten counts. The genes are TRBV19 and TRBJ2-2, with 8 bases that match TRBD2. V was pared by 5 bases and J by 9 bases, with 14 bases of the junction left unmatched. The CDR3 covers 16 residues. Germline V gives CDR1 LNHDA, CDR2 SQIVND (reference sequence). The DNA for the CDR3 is TGTGCCAGTAGTGTCCCTACGGGGGGGCGAATGAGGGAGCTGTTTTTT. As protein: CASSVPTGGRMRELFF.

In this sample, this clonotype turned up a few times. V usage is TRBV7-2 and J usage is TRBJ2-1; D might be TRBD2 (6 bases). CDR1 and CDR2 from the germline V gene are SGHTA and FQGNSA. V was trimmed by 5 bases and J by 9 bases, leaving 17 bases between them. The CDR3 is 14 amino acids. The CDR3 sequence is CASSPGLLSAEQFF. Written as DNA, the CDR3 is TGTGCCAGCAGCCCGGGACTCTTATCGGCTGAGCAGTTCTTC.

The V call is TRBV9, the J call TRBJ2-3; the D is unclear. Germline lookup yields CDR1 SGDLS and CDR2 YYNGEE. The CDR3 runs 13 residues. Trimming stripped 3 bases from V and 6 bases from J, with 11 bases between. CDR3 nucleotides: TGTGCCAGCAGCGCCCCATTGAAGGATACGCAGTATTTT. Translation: CASSAPLKDTQYF.

The CDR3 is CATSRTAGEKLFF. CDR3 sequence (DNA): TGTGCCACCAGCAGGACAGCAGGTGAAAAACTGTTTTTT. The chain recombines TRBV24-1 with TRBJ1-4; a possible D gene is TRBD1 (6 bases). This CDR3 spans 13 amino acids. CDR1 and CDR2 from the germline V gene are KGHDR and SFDVKD. V lost 7 bases, J lost 7 bases, and 12 bases lay in between.

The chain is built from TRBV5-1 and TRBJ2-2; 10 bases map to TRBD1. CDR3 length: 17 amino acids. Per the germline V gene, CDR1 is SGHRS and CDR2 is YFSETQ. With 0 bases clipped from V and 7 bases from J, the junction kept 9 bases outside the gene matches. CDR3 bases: TGCGCCAGCAGCTTGGGACAGGGGGCCTATGCCTACGGGGAGCTGTTTTTT. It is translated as CASSLGQGAYAYGELFF.

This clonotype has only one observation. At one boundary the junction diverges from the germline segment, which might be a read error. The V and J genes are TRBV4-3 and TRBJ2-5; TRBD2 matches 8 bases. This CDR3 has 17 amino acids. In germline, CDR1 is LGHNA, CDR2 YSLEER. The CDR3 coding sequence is TGCGACAGCAGCCAGGCCTCGTCGCGGGGGGCGGGGGAGACCCAGTACTTC. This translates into CDSSQASSRGAGETQYF.

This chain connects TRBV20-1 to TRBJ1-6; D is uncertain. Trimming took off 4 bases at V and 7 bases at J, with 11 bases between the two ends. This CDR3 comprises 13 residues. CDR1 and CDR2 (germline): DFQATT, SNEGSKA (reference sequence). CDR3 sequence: CSANFGPNSPLHF. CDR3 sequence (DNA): TGCAGTGCTAACTTCGGGCCCAATTCACCCCTCCACTTT.

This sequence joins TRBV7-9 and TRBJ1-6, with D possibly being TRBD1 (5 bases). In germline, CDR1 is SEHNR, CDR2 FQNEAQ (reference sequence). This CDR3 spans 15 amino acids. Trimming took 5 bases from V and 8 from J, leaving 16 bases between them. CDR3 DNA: TGTGCCAGCAGCCTAAGGGAGGGACCCCATTCACCCCTCCACTTT. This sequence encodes CASSLREGPHSPLHF.